Sequencing of this TCR beta chain was carried out in a study of identical twins. This clonotype was recorded a few times. Each CDR3 protein is one row after TCRdb ran MiXCR on the 5' RACE reads. In the table there are approximately 220,000 distinct CDR3 sequences, roughly a tenth of which are singletons. V lost 1 base, J lost 10 bases, and 14 bases lay in between. This CDR3 has 13 residues. Germline-derived CDR1 and CDR2 are SGHKS and YYEKEE (reference sequence). This chain joins TRBV5-5 and TRBJ1-1; weak D call: TRBD1 (5 bases). Sequenced input: memory (CD45RO+) T cells sorted from blood. This receptor was taken from a woman between 18 and 30 years old in good health. The CDR3, as DNA: TGTGCCAGCAGCTTGTCAGACAGAGTCGGAGCTTTCTTT. Protein product: CASSLSDRVGAFF.